The rows below give T cell receptor beta chains drawn from one sample of a study of shared clonotypes between healthy human individuals. Assay used: immunoSEQ multiplex PCR; TCRdb lists only in-frame clones, some missing. The data show a few million clones, over 85% seen once. The sequenced material came from naive CD4+ T cells from PBMCs. The receptors come from a man younger than 35 in good health. Some clones in this sample may be carry-over from other donors' samples. The CDR3 runs from the conserved cysteine through the conserved F or W. The D gene is left open where the match is weak. Clone size appears in some rows only: once, few, many, or a class for an expanded clone.

CDR3aa,CDR3nt,abundance,j_gene,v_gene,d_gene
CASSLVGTDLSEQYF,TGCGCCAGCAGCTTGGTGGGGACAGACCTTTCCGAGCAGTACTTC,.,TRBJ2-7,TRBV5-1,TRBD1
CASSYSRNEKLFF,TGTGCCAGCAGTTACTCCCGTAATGAAAAACTGTTTTTT,.,TRBJ1-4,TRBV6-5,.
CASSLTSVTYNEQFF,TGCGCCAGCAGCCTGACTAGCGTGACCTACAATGAGCAGTTCTTC,.,TRBJ2-1,TRBV5-1,TRBD2
CASSLRQDFGGGIF,.,.,TRBJ1-4,TRBV28,.
CASSPGGRNSYEQYF,TGTGCCAGCAGTCCCGGCGGGCGGAACTCCTACGAGCAGTACTTC,.,TRBJ2-7,TRBV14,.
CASRRTGNSYEQYF,TGTGCCAGCAGACGAACAGGTAACTCCTACGAGCAGTACTTC,.,TRBJ2-7,TRBV5-4,.
CASSFDRENEKLFF,TGCGCCAGCAGCTTTGACAGGGAGAATGAAAAACTGTTTTTT,.,TRBJ1-4,TRBV5-1,TRBD1
CASSLYGAGYEQYF,TGTGCCAGCAGTTTATACGGGGCTGGGTACGAGCAGTACTTC,.,TRBJ2-7,TRBV28,.
CSVAVTGIRGRGADTQYF,TGCAGCGTCGCCGTGACAGGGATCCGGGGACGGGGTGCAGATACGCAGTATTTT,.,TRBJ2-3,TRBV29-1,TRBD1
CSVSGRANEKLFF,TGCAGCGTTTCTGGACGGGCTAATGAAAAACTGTTTTTT,once,TRBJ1-4,TRBV29-1,.
CAGPRESDTGELFF,TGTGCCGGGCCGCGGGAGTCCGACACCGGGGAGCTGTTTTTT,.,TRBJ2-2,TRBV19,TRBD2
CSVGGALVGGYTF,TGCAGCGTTGGTGGGGCCCTAGTCGGGGGCTACACCTTC,.,TRBJ1-2,TRBV29-1,.
CASSERRRGRYNEQFF,TGTGCCAGCAGTGAAAGGCGGCGCGGCAGGTACAATGAGCAGTTCTTC,.,TRBJ2-1,TRBV6-1,.
CASSLSPAPTYEQYF,TGTGCCAGCAGCTTATCCCCGGCCCCAACCTACGAGCAGTACTTC,.,TRBJ2-7,TRBV7-8,.
CASSYSTGAGGYTF,TGTGCCAGCAGTTACTCGACGGGGGCCGGGGGCTACACCTTC,.,TRBJ1-2,TRBV6-6,.
CASSPILGQGTAYEQYF,TGCGCCAGCAGCCCAATATTGGGGCAGGGGACGGCCTACGAGCAGTACTTC,.,TRBJ2-7,TRBV4-1,.